This T cell receptor beta chain was sequenced during a study of T cell responses to AZD1222 COVID-19 vaccine. Overall study findings and caveats: Females made up more of the donors, who were largely white British, and clonal diversity may have come out too low. Among vaccine-associated CD4 TCRs, coverage spanned spike, with dominance at 160-218 and 743-854. In all cases, repertoires were sampled only after the peak T cell response.

The CDR3 is 13 amino acids. Deletions cut 4 bases from V and 7 bases from J, with 13 bases between. Germline loops: CDR1 SQVTM, CDR2 ANQGSEA. Clones were read by immunoSEQ multiplex PCR, and TCRdb kept only the in-frame ones, dropping some. The sample lists about 140,000 clones; over 85% were seen once. Points on this clone: Antigen: not known.

Both about-4-week and about-12-week second-dose recipients were combined. V usage is TRBV29-1 and J usage is TRBJ1-4; D not certain. This specimen consisted of peripheral blood, obtained 28 days after the second AZD1222 dose. This TCR was recovered from an adult who received the AZD1222 COVID-19 vaccine. The CDR3, as DNA: TGCAGCGTTGGATCGCAGACGGGTGAAAAACTGTTTTTT. The encoded protein is CSVGSQTGEKLFF.